The clone carrying this TCR beta chain occurred many times. Its target is not known. The sample holds other DNA sequences that translate to the same CDR3. Each of the CD4+ naive, central memory, regulatory and stem cell-like memory populations was sorted via CD45RO/CCR7/CD25/CD127/CD95/CD27. Expressed TCRB transcripts were sequenced because the isolated RNA had all been reverse transcribed beforehand. Profiling relied on immunoSEQ multiplex PCR, and the TCRdb table lists in-frame clones only, not all of them. The sample consists of some 160,000 clones, 9% of them appearing once. This specimen belongs to a study of beta chain features in type 1 diabetes. Findings and caveats of the study: Patients' naive, central memory and Treg TCRB repertoires seemed closer to one another than those of healthy donors. Moderate yet significant TCRB CDR3 shortening was seen in Type 1 diabetes patients in all four CD4+ subsets.

Germline CDR1 reads SGHTA; CDR2 reads FQGNSA. The CDR3 has 13 amino acids. V trimming: 5 bases; J trimming: 7 bases; junction bases outside the gene matches: 4. Sequences were obtained from central memory CD4+ T cells from blood. The chain links TRBV7-2 to TRBJ1-5; 8 bases line up with TRBD1. The sequence derives from a woman aged 25 to 39 with type 1 diabetes. The CDR3 is CASSLDRGQPQHF. Here the CDR3 DNA reads TGTGCCAGCAGCCTCGACAGGGGACAGCCCCAGCATTTT.